Listed below are T cell receptor beta chains from one sample, sequenced in a study of CD8 T cells in Susac syndrome. TCRdb fed the immunoSEQ multiplex PCR reads into MiXCR, producing one record per CDR3 protein. The repertoire holds 150,000 or so distinct CDR3 sequences, with approximately 95% as singletons. Sequencing was performed on CD4+ T cells from PBMCs. These receptors were collected from a human donor with Susac syndrome. The conserved cysteine and the conserved F or W are not part of the CDR3 here. Rows may omit the clone size; those that give it use once, few, many or a size class.

abundance	v_gene	CDR3aa
NA	TRBV12-3/TRBV12-4	ASSLGLGQPQH
NA	TRBV15	ATSRGRGLNQPQH
medium-sized	TRBV7-9	ASSLEGRGPYNEQF
few	TRBV6-1	ASSPIDRGGEEQY
once	TRBV7-2	ASSSGLAGALGTQY
NA	TRBV29-1	SVSGTGSAEAF
NA	TRBV29-1	SVGDSRNSPLH
once	TRBV15	ATGRDGLNTGELF
NA	TRBV18	ASSIQGSNTEAF
NA	TRBV3-1	ASSHWDRGYGYT
NA	TRBV6-5	ASSSTLSTDTQY
once	TRBV27	ASRGEAKSSYNSPLH
NA	TRBV20-1	SASRRGDTGELF
NA	TRBV20-1	SVMAHQGEKLF
NA	TRBV12-3/TRBV12-4	ASSPRDFNGYT
NA	TRBV7-9	ASSLSWDRENSPLH
NA	TRBV20-1	SARETSVDTQY
NA	TRBV15	ATSRGRSGELF
NA	TRBV20-1	SARKMGGNTEAF
NA	TRBV12-3/TRBV12-4	ASTEGQRSSPLH
NA	TRBV4-2	ASSQGPSGGNQPQH
NA	TRBV15	ATSRALTYEQY